This passage covers 27 T cell receptor beta chains from one sample sequenced in a study of blood T cell repertoires in COVID-19. The data were produced by immunoSEQ multiplex PCR, yet TCRdb's version contains in-frame clones alone and is incomplete. The profile covers some 140,000 clones, with just under 85% appearing a single time and about 2.9% taken by the ten largest. Sequenced material: peripheral blood. These TCRs come from an elderly woman with acute or convalescent COVID-19.

The V gene is TRBV6-2 or TRBV6-3, the J gene TRBJ1-1, with D maybe TRBD1 (5 bases). CDR3 length: 16 residues. V shed 3 bases and J shed 3 bases, with 17 bases lying between them. Per the germline V gene, CDR1 is MNHEY and CDR2 is SVGEGT. CDR3 nucleotides: TGTGCCAGCAGTTATAGTTTAGGGGCGAGAGACACTGAAGCTTTCTTT. Its protein is CASSYSLGARDTEAFF.

V usage is TRBV30 and J usage is TRBJ2-7; a weak D match, TRBD1 (5 bases). V lost 3 bases and J 4 bases, leaving 13 bases between the germline ends. The CDR3 is 13 amino acids. Germline assignment: CDR1 GTSNPN and CDR2 SVGIG (reference sequence). The CDR3 DNA follows: TGTGCCTGGAGCTCTCCAGGGAAATACGAGCAGTACTTC. Translation gives CAWSSPGKYEQYF.

This CDR3 reads CASSLRTGGSRNTEAFF. The DNA of the CDR3 is TGTGCCAGCAGCCTCCGGACAGGGGGCAGTCGGAACACTGAAGCTTTCTTT. The rearrangement uses TRBV3-1 (or the pseudogene TRBV3-2) and TRBJ1-1; 11 bases align to TRBD1. Germline assignment: CDR1 LGHDT and CDR2 YNNKEL (reference sequence). The CDR3 is 17 residues long. The V segment lost 4 bases and the J segment 1 base; nucleotides outside the gene matches: 8.

V gene TRBV5-1 combines with J gene TRBJ1-6; 7 positions match TRBD1. The V segment lost 4 bases and the J segment 0 bases; nucleotides outside the gene matches: 7. The CDR3 extends over 17 amino acids. Per the germline V gene, CDR1 is SGHRS and CDR2 is YFSETQ. CDR3 nucleotides: TGCGCCAGCAGCCTGGACAGGTTGAGCTCCTATAATTCACCCCTCCACTTT. Encoded protein: CASSLDRLSSYNSPLHF.

The chain links TRBV18 to TRBJ1-1; no reliable D call. The CDR3 totals 17 residues. V lost 3 bases to trimming and J lost 1 base, with 18 bases between them. CDR1 KGHSH and CDR2 LQKENI come from the germline V gene. The CDR3 nucleotides read TGTGCCAGCTCACCCAACCCGGGGTCCCTTCGGAACACTGAAGCTTTCTTT. It encodes CASSPNPGSLRNTEAFF. The full variable domain, in which reference TRBV18 and TRBJ1-1 provide the parts outside the CDR3, is NAGVMQNPRHLVRRRGQEARLRCSPMKGHSHVYWYRQLPEEGLKFMVYLQKENIIDESGMPKERFSAEFPKEGPSILRIQQVVRGDSAAYFCASSPNPGSLRNTEAFFGQGTRLTVV.

This chain joins TRBV7-2 and TRBJ2-5; weak D call: TRBD2 (7 bases). Germline V lookup: CDR1 SGHTA, CDR2 FQGNSA. This CDR3 contains 15 residues. The V and J ends lost 5 bases and 5 bases respectively, with 18 bases between them. Written as DNA, the CDR3 is TGTGCCAGCAGCAGGGAGGGCGGGGGCGAGGAGACCCAGTACTTC. Residues: CASSREGGGEETQYF.

This clone was seen a handful of times. The chain carries TRBV3-1 (or the pseudogene TRBV3-2) and TRBJ1-1, with D unclear. The V and J ends lost 5 bases and 3 bases respectively, with 19 bases between them. Germline assignment: CDR1 LGHDT and CDR2 YNNKEL (reference sequence). The CDR3 contains 16 residues. The CDR3 nucleotides are TGTGCCAGCAGCTCCACGACGTTGTACGAGGACACTGAAGCTTTCTTT. Translation: CASSSTTLYEDTEAFF.

The V gene is TRBV6-6, the J gene TRBJ1-4; D not certain. V lost 5 bases to trimming and J lost 8 bases, with 18 bases between them. Germline V gene lookup returns CDR1 MNHNY and CDR2 SVGAGI (reference sequence). This CDR3 is built from 15 residues. CDR3 sequence (DNA): TGTGCCAGCAGTGGCTCTGCAGGTCGGGGAGAAAAACTGTTTTTT. Its protein product is CASSGSAGRGEKLFF.

The chain carries TRBV4-2 and TRBJ1-6; 8 bases fit TRBD1. The CDR3 runs to 17 residues. Germline lookup yields CDR1 LGHNA and CDR2 YNFKEQ. Trimming took 0 bases from V and 4 from J; bases not matched to a gene: 5. The CDR3 DNA follows: TGTGCCAGCAGCCAAGAGGCAGGGGGCGCGTATAATTCACCCCTCCACTTT. Protein product: CASSQEAGGAYNSPLHF.

The rearrangement uses TRBV24-1 and TRBJ1-1; no firm D call. The germline V gene encodes CDR1 KGHDR and CDR2 SFDVKD. Trimming took 4 bases from V and 4 from J, leaving 21 bases between them. The CDR3 is made up of 17 amino acids. CDR3 residues: CATSEIEGDPSGTEAFF. The DNA of the CDR3 is TGTGCCACCAGTGAAATAGAAGGAGATCCCTCGGGCACTGAAGCTTTCTTT.

This rearrangement joins TRBV19 to TRBJ1-3; the match to TRBD1 covers 7 bases. CDR3 length: 13 residues. Germline-derived CDR1 and CDR2 are LNHDA and SQIVND (reference sequence). With V trimmed by 6 bases and J by 2 bases, 1 base remained unmatched. Here the CDR3 DNA reads TGTGCCAGTAGAGACAGGGCTGGAAACACCATATATTTT. It translates to CASRDRAGNTIYF.

This clone occurred a few times. The V call is TRBV5-6, the J call TRBJ2-1; 9 bases fit TRBD1. CDR1 SGHDT and CDR2 YYEEEE come from the germline V gene. The CDR3 consists of 13 residues. V lost 2 bases and J lost 10; bases outside the gene matches: 4. CDR3 sequence: CASSFDRGGEQFF. The CDR3 nucleotides are TGTGCCAGCAGCTTTGACAGGGGGGGAGAGCAGTTCTTC.

This chain links TRBV5-1 with TRBJ2-1; 14 bases are shared with TRBD2. The V segment lost 4 bases and the J segment 7 bases; nucleotides outside the gene matches: 4. Germline V gives CDR1 SGHRS, CDR2 YFSETQ. This CDR3 comprises 15 residues. CDR3: CASSPWTSGGNEQFF. CDR3 in DNA: TGCGCCAGCAGCCCTTGGACTAGCGGGGGGAATGAGCAGTTCTTC.

As for this clone: This sample includes further DNA sequences coding for the same CDR3. The rearrangement links TRBV5-1 to TRBJ1-2; the match to TRBD1 covers 7 bases. Germline V gives CDR1 SGHRS, CDR2 YFSETQ. CDR3 length: 14 residues. The junction had 5 bases not matched to a gene; V was cut back by 4 bases and J by 2 bases. The CDR3 sequence is CASSLTGDNYGYTF. CDR3 sequence (DNA): TGCGCCAGCAGCCTCACAGGGGACAACTATGGCTACACCTTC. Variable domain in full (rest from reference TRBV5-1 and TRBJ1-2): KAGVTQTPRYLIKTRGQQVTLSCSPISGHRSVSWYQQTPGQGLQFLFEYFSETQRNKGNFPGRFSGRQFSNSRSEMNVSTLELGDSALYLCASSLTGDNYGYTFGSGTRLTVV.

This clone was recorded a few times. The chain employs TRBV5-4 and TRBJ1-5; D ambiguous. This CDR3 has 15 amino acids. Germline V CDR1 and CDR2: SGHNT, YYREEE (reference sequence). V shed 3 bases and J shed 2 bases, with 12 bases lying between them. The CDR3 coding sequence is TGTGCCAGCAGCTCACTACCCAATGGCAATCAGCCCCAGCATTTT. This encodes CASSSLPNGNQPQHF.

The J gene is TRBJ1-1, the V gene TRBV6-2 or TRBV6-3; D gene unclear. V was cut by 4 bases and J by 0 bases, with 6 bases left in between. Germline CDR1 reads MNHEY; CDR2 reads SVGEGT. The CDR3 is 13 residues long. The CDR3 DNA follows: TGTGCCAGCAGTTCTTATATGAACACTGAAGCTTTCTTT. Translating it yields CASSSYMNTEAFF.

The chain is built from TRBV4-1 and TRBJ2-3; 8 nucleotides match TRBD2. The ends lost 0 bases at V and 4 bases at J; junction bases unmatched: 6. The germline gives CDR1 MGHRA, CDR2 YSYEKL. CDR3 length equals 16 residues. Here the CDR3 DNA reads TGCGCCAGCAGCCAAGATGTGGGACTAGTTGCAGATACGCAGTATTTT. Translation: CASSQDVGLVADTQYF.

The count of this clone is one. This chain joins TRBV5-1 and TRBJ1-2; D gene uncertain. The V gene lost 4 bases and the J gene lost 3 bases, with 16 bases spanning the gap. The germline V gene has CDR1 SGHRS and CDR2 YFSETQ. The CDR3 has 15 residues. This CDR3 is CASSIEGSLDYGYTF. Written as DNA, the CDR3 is TGCGCCAGCAGCATTGAGGGAAGTTTAGACTATGGCTACACCTTC.

This chain connects TRBV13 to TRBJ1-1, with a possible D match to TRBD1 (5 bases). V was cut by 0 bases and J by 4 bases, with 9 bases left in between. This CDR3 comprises 14 residues. Per germline, CDR1 PRHDT and CDR2 FYEKMQ (reference sequence). The CDR3 loop reads CASSLGVGLTEAFF. The CDR3 region has the DNA TGTGCCAGCAGCTTAGGGGTGGGGCTCACTGAAGCTTTCTTT.

This clone came up once. The rearrangement joins TRBV30 to TRBJ2-5; 9 bases agree with TRBD2. The CDR3 is made up of 16 amino acids. The trim removed 0 bases at V and 5 bases at J, leaving 10 bases unmatched. The germline V gene encodes CDR1 GTSNPN and CDR2 SVGIG (reference sequence). This CDR3 reads CAWSVRGAGGPETQYF. Written as DNA, the CDR3 is TGTGCCTGGAGTGTACGGGGTGCGGGGGGGCCGGAGACCCAGTACTTC. Combining the CDR3 with reference TRBV30 and TRBJ2-5 gives the whole variable domain SQTIHQWPATLVQPVGSPLSLECTVEGTSNPNLYWYRQAAGRGLQLLFYSVGIGQISSEVPQNLSASRPQDRQFILSSKKLLLSDSGFYLCAWSVRGAGGPETQYFGPGTRLLVL.

This clone was picked up one time. Its ends do not fully match the called genes, so a read error is possible. The chain is built from TRBV6-2 or TRBV6-3 and TRBJ2-4; 12 bases line up with TRBD1. CDR3 length: 14 amino acids. CDR1 MNHEY and CDR2 SVGEGT come from the germline V gene. The CDR3 bases are TGTGCCAGCAGTTACTCGGGGGACAGGGGGCTTTGGTGGTTC. Translating it yields CASSYSGDRGLWWF.

V is TRBV19 and J is TRBJ1-2; D is unresolved. The CDR3 is made up of 12 amino acids. V shed 5 bases and J shed 9 bases, with 13 bases lying between them. Germline loops: CDR1 LNHDA, CDR2 SQIVND (reference sequence). The DNA for the CDR3 is TGTGCCAGTAGTGCCGACATCCACAGCTACACCTTC. Its translation: CASSADIHSYTF.

This chain joins TRBV7-6 and TRBJ2-3; 8 nucleotides line up with TRBD2. With 2 bases clipped from V and 5 bases from J, the junction kept 12 bases outside the gene matches. This CDR3 is built from 17 residues. CDR1 is SGHVS, CDR2 FNYEAQ, per germline. The DNA of the CDR3 is TGTGCCAGCAGCTTAATCCCCGGGGGGGGAAGTTTAGATACGCAGTATTTT. Amino acid sequence: CASSLIPGGGSLDTQYF.

The genes are TRBV4-2 and TRBJ2-5; D is undetermined. Germline V gives CDR1 LGHNA, CDR2 YNFKEQ. The CDR3 loop spans 17 amino acids. Trimming removed 1 base from V and 1 base from J, with 16 bases in between. As DNA, the CDR3 is TGTGCCAGCAGCCAAGTTGGATATGAGGTATCCCAAGAGACCCAGTACTTC. Protein: CASSQVGYEVSQETQYF.

The gene calls are TRBV11-2 and TRBJ2-4; TRBD1 matches 7 bases. With V trimmed by 0 bases and J by 9 bases, 8 bases remained unmatched. The germline V gene encodes CDR1 SGHAT and CDR2 FQNNGV. There are 15 residues in the CDR3. CDR3 region: CASSLEETGSTIQYF. CDR3 sequence (DNA): TGTGCCAGCAGCTTAGAGGAGACAGGGAGTACCATTCAGTACTTC.

V usage is TRBV5-1 and J usage is TRBJ1-1, with 10 bases identical to TRBD1. The germline V gene has CDR1 SGHRS and CDR2 YFSETQ. Trimming removed 0 bases from V and 5 bases from J; junction bases left unmatched: 4. The CDR3 has 15 amino acids. The DNA of the CDR3 is TGCGCCAGCAGCTTGGAGGGGACAGGGGTGACTGAAGCTTTCTTT. This gives the protein CASSLEGTGVTEAFF.

The rearrangement links TRBV6-1 to TRBJ1-3; the D gene is possibly TRBD1 (6 bases). Germline CDR1 reads MNHNS; CDR2 reads SASEGT. V lost 2 bases and J lost 0, with 14 bases in between. The CDR3 is 17 residues long. The CDR3 here is CASSESPGHPSGNTIYF. The CDR3 coding sequence is TGTGCCAGCAGTGAATCCCCGGGACATCCCTCTGGAAACACCATATATTTT.